This TCR beta chain was identified in a study of shared clonotypes between healthy human individuals. Study conclusions and caveats: Shared across several donors were about 4.8% of the naive CD4 clonotypes.

When replicate PCRs were run on sorted subsets, they used 150 to 200 ng DNA, approximately 33,000 T cell genomes. TCRdb's table, derived via immunoSEQ multiplex PCR, lists solely in-frame clones and lacks some. Of around 620,000 clones listed, around 96% are singletons. About this clone: The antigen is not known.

Terminally differentiated effector memory CD45RA+ cells were excluded by CCR7 positive selection of CD45RO-negative cells. Germline CDR1 is LNHDA and CDR2 is SQIVND (reference sequence). This CDR3 contains 17 residues. The clonotype originates from a young woman in good health. The sequencing sample was made of naive CD8+ T cells sorted from blood. The chain uses TRBV19 and TRBJ2-5; 10 bases are a match to TRBD2. The J call is in doubt because the DNA end fits TRBJ2-7 better. CDR3 DNA sequence: TGTGCCAGTAGCTCTGGACTTATTCTAGCGGGAGTCCACGAGCAGTACTTC. Its protein is CASSSGLILAGVHEQYF.